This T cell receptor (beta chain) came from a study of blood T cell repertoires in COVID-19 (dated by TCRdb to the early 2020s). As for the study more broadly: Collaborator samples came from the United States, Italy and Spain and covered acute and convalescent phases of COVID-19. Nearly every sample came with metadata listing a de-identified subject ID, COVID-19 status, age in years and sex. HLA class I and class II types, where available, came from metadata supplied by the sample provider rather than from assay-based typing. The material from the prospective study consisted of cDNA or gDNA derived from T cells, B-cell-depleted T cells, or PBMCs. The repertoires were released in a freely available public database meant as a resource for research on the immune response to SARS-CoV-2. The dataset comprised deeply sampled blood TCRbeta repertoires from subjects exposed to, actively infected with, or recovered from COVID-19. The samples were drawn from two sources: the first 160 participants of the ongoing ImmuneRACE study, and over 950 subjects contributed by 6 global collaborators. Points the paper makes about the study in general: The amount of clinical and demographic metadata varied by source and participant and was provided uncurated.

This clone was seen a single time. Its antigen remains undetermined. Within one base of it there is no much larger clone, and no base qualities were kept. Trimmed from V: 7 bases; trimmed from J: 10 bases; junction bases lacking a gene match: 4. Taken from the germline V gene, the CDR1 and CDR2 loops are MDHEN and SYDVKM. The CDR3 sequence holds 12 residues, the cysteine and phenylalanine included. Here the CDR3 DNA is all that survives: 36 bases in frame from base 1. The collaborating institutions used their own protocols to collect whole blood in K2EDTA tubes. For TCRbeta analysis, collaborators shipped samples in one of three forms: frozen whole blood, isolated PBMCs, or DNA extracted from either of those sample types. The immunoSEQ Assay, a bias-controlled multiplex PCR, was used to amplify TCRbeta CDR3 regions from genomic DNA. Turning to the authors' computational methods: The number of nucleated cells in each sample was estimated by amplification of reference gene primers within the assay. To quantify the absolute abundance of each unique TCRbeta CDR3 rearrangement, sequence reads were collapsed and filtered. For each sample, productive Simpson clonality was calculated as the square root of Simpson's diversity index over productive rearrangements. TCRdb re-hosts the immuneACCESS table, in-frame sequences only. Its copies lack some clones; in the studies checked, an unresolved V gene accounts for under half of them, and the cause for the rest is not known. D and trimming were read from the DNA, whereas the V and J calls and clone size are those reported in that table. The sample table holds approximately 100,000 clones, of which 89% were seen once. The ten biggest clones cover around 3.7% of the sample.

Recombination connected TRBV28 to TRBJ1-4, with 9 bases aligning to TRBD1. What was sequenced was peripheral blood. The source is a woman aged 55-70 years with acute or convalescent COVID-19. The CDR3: CASKRQGGKLFF. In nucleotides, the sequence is TGTGCCAGCAAGAGACAGGGGGGAAAACTGTTTTTT.